What follows are 8 T cell receptor beta chains derived from one specimen sequenced in a study of blood T cells in healthy people across ages (dated by TCRdb to between 2015 and 2017). Receptor libraries were prepared by 5' RACE. Sequencing took place on an Illumina HiSeq 2500. A second PCR of about 6 to 11 cycles was performed with a sample-barcoded 5' primer and a J-beta primer mix. Clones were called with MiXCR by TCRdb after fastp trimmed the public reads at Q25, and only in-frame beta chains were retained. Rows are combined by CDR3 protein, so each entry shows the most common genes and DNA. The table for this sample lists roughly 1.5 million distinct CDR3 sequences; roughly two fifths of them were counted only once. Of the sample, less than 5% falls within the top ten clones. The sample consisted of blood. Every receptor here comes from a woman aged 18-29 years in good health.

CDR3 in amino acids: CASSSSPGRGADTQYF. DNA for the CDR3: TGTGCCAGCAGTTCCTCGCCGGGACGCGGGGCAGATACGCAGTATTTT. The genes are TRBV6-4 and TRBJ2-3, with a possible D match to TRBD2 (6 bases). Trimming removed 5 bases from V and 4 bases from J, with 19 bases in between. This CDR3 spans 16 amino acids. Looked up from germline, CDR1 is MRHNA and CDR2 is SNTAGT.

This clonotype was detected only a few times. The rearrangement uses TRBV25-1 and TRBJ1-4, with D maybe TRBD1 (5 bases). The V gene's germline CDR1 is MGHDK and CDR2 SYGVNS. CDR3 length: 13 amino acids. The V gene lost 3 bases and the J gene lost 8 bases, with 10 bases spanning the gap. Here the CDR3 reads CASSDRVREKLFF. The CDR3 DNA is TGTGCCAGCAGTGACAGGGTGCGAGAAAAACTGTTTTTT.

V gene TRBV27 combines with J gene TRBJ2-2; D remains ambiguous. Germline V gene data show CDR1 as MNHEY and CDR2 as SMNVEV (reference sequence). The ends were cut back, 3 bases at V and 1 base at J, with 6 bases in the middle. The CDR3 is 14 amino acids. The CDR3 DNA sequence: TGTGCCAGCAGTTTTTATGGGAACACCGGGGAGCTGTTTTTT. Protein: CASSFYGNTGELFF.

This clonotype was picked up a small number of times. The V and J genes are TRBV2 and TRBJ2-1; 7 bases map to TRBD2. CDR3 length equals 16 residues. Germline V lookup: CDR1 SNHLY, CDR2 FYNNEI. Germline trimming cut 0 bases from V and 5 bases from J; bases unmatched to any gene: 7. CDR3 loop: CASSEARGKRNNEQFF. CDR3 bases: TGTGCCAGCAGTGAAGCGCGGGGGAAACGTAACAATGAGCAGTTCTTC.

This chain uses TRBV27 with TRBJ2-2; the D gene is possibly TRBD2 (5 bases). Germline CDR1 is MNHEY and CDR2 is SMNVEV (reference sequence). This CDR3 is 14 amino acids long. V dropped 5 bases and J dropped 3 bases, with 10 bases sitting between them. DNA of the CDR3: TGTGCCAGCAGTCCGGGATACCACACCGGGGAGCTGTTTTTT. This sequence encodes CASSPGYHTGELFF.

This clonotype was counted between two and nine times. A much larger clone is a single base away; this may be a read error. The chain joins TRBV28 to TRBJ2-7; D remains unclear. The CDR3 spans 12 residues. Germline CDR1 and CDR2: MDHEN and SYDVKM. The V gene lost 3 bases and the J gene lost 5 bases, with 8 bases spanning the gap. CDR3 in DNA: TGTGCCAGCAGTTTCCAGAACAACGAGCAGTACTTC. This encodes CASSFQNNEQYF.

This clonotype was detected only a few times. V is TRBV29-1 and J is TRBJ1-5; 7 nucleotides line up with TRBD1. The CDR3 length is 13 residues. Germline V lookup: CDR1 SQVTM, CDR2 ANQGSEA. The V gene end was trimmed by 4 bases and the J gene end by 4 bases; junction bases not matched to a gene: 4. CDR3 coding DNA: TGCAGCGTTGCGGGACAGATAAATCAGCCCCAGCATTTT. Its protein product is CSVAGQINQPQHF.

The chain uses TRBV20-1 and TRBJ2-1; 9 bases are shared with TRBD2. This CDR3 comprises 15 residues. The V gene's germline CDR1 is DFQATT and CDR2 SNEGSKA (reference sequence). The V gene end was trimmed by 8 bases and the J gene end by 7 bases; junction bases not matched to a gene: 15. The CDR3 sequence: CSPVLAGGLGNEQFF. In nucleotides, the CDR3 is TGCAGTCCCGTCCTCGCGGGGGGGCTAGGGAATGAGCAGTTCTTC.